Below, 23 T cell receptor beta chains from the same sample are listed, as sequenced in a study of blood T cell repertoires in COVID-19. TCRdb's copy holds only in-frame clones and misses some; the assay was immunoSEQ multiplex PCR. The sample contains approximately 450,000 clones, about 90% of which appear only once. The sample taken for sequencing was PBMCs or T cells enriched from blood (not recorded which). Receptors originate from a woman between 18 and 30 years old with acute COVID-19.

The chain combines TRBV29-1 with TRBJ2-1; 7 bases fit TRBD2. The V gene's germline CDR1 is SQVTM and CDR2 ANQGSEA. The V gene end was trimmed by 5 bases and the J gene end by 3 bases; junction bases not matched to a gene: 4. This CDR3 is built from 13 residues. CDR3 sequence (DNA): TGCAGCGTTAGGTCTAGCGGCTACAATGAGCAGTTCTTC. Its translation: CSVRSSGYNEQFF.

The CDR3 loop is CASSPVVYEQYF. The CDR3 region has the DNA TGTGCCAGCAGTCCCGTAGTCTACGAGCAGTACTTC. V usage is TRBV28 and J usage is TRBJ2-7; D is unclear. V was cut by 5 bases and J by 3 bases, with 8 bases left in between. CDR1 is MDHEN and CDR2 is SYDVKM in the germline V gene. The CDR3 extends over 12 amino acids.

The chain recombines TRBV6-6 with TRBJ1-5, with 8 bases fitting TRBD1. The J segment lost 4 bases and the V segment lost 4 bases, leaving 3 bases of the junction unmatched. CDR1 and CDR2 (germline): MNHNY, SVGAGI (reference sequence). This CDR3 has 14 amino acids. CDR3 residues: CASSSGQGNQPQHF. The CDR3 coding sequence is TGTGCCAGCAGTTCTGGACAGGGTAATCAGCCCCAGCATTTT.

This chain links TRBV7-7 with TRBJ2-3, with a weak D call TRBD1 (5 bases). Germline V gene lookup returns CDR1 SSHAT and CDR2 FNYEAQ (reference sequence). V was trimmed by 5 bases and J by 2 bases, leaving 17 bases between them. The CDR3 runs to 16 residues. The CDR3 reads CASSPNDREFTDTQYF. Here the CDR3 DNA reads TGTGCCAGCAGCCCGAACGACAGAGAATTCACAGATACGCAGTATTTT.

The sample holds one count of this clone. V and J are TRBV9 and TRBJ2-7; D perhaps matches TRBD2 (6 bases). V was clipped by 4 bases and J by 2 bases, with 16 bases between them. Germline CDR1 reads SGDLS; CDR2 reads YYNGEE. The CDR3 runs to 15 residues. DNA of the CDR3: TGTGCCAGCAGCCCCGGGACTCTACATACCTACGAGCAGTACTTC. Encoded protein: CASSPGTLHTYEQYF.

The chain links TRBV6-1 to TRBJ1-4, with D maybe TRBD1 (6 bases). Germline V lookup: CDR1 MNHNS, CDR2 SASEGT. The CDR3 spans 15 residues. Between the trimmed V and J ends, which lost 3 bases and 4 bases, there was a span of 12 bases. CDR3 sequence: CASSDVLDSNEKLFF. The CDR3 DNA reads as TGTGCCAGCAGTGATGTGTTGGACAGTAATGAAAAACTGTTTTTT.

V gene TRBV29-1 combines with J gene TRBJ2-1; 8 nucleotides line up with TRBD1. The trim removed 6 bases at V and 16 bases at J, leaving 20 bases unmatched. The germline CDR1 and CDR2 sequences are SQVTM and ANQGSEA. The CDR3 length is 14 residues. CDR3 loop: CSVRDRGSYNGQFF. In DNA form, the CDR3 reads TGCAGCGTCAGAGACAGGGGCTCCTACAATGGGCAATTCTTC.

The chain combines TRBV5-1 with TRBJ2-5, with TRBD1 identical over 10 bases. V lost 4 bases and J lost 4; bases outside the gene matches: 16. This CDR3 has 18 residues. Germline lookup yields CDR1 SGHRS and CDR2 YFSETQ. In nucleotides, the CDR3 is TGCGCCAGCAGCCCGCGAGTTTCGACAGGGGGCTTCGGAGAGACCCAGTACTTC. The encoded protein is CASSPRVSTGGFGETQYF.

The chain has TRBV6-2 or TRBV6-3 and TRBJ2-1, with 9 bases lining up with TRBD2. V was pared by 6 bases and J by 0 bases, with 6 bases of the junction left unmatched. The CDR3 contains 16 residues. Germline loops: CDR1 MNHEY, CDR2 SVGEGT. As DNA, the CDR3 is TGTGCCAGCAGCCCTTATAGCGGGAGCTCCTACAATGAGCAGTTCTTC. This codes for CASSPYSGSSYNEQFF.

The V call is TRBV11-2, the J call TRBJ1-2; 9 nucleotides line up with TRBD1. The CDR3 is 14 residues long. In germline, CDR1 is SGHAT, CDR2 FQNNGV. V shed 5 bases, J shed 8 bases, and the junction held 9 bases outside the gene matches. The CDR3 DNA reads TGTGCCAGCAGCCTAACCGGGACAGGGAGCGGCTACACCTTC. Protein: CASSLTGTGSGYTF.

The chain joins TRBV6-6 to TRBJ1-6; weak D call: TRBD1 (5 bases). The ends were cut back, 3 bases at V and 7 bases at J, with 10 bases in the middle. The germline CDR1 and CDR2 sequences are MNHNY and SVGAGI (reference sequence). The CDR3 consists of 14 residues. The DNA for the CDR3 is TGTGCCAGCAGTTATATAGGACAAAATTCACCCCTCCACTTT. Its translation is CASSYIGQNSPLHF.

This clone was seen once. The chain is built from TRBV19 and TRBJ1-5, with TRBD1 matching 9 bases. The CDR3 extends over 13 amino acids. With V trimmed by 5 bases and J by 9 bases, 5 bases remained unmatched. In germline, CDR1 is LNHDA, CDR2 SQIVND (reference sequence). CDR3 residues: CASSHRDRAPQHF. CDR3 nucleotide sequence: TGTGCCAGTAGTCACCGGGACAGGGCGCCCCAGCATTTT.

V is TRBV4-1 and J is TRBJ1-1; D is ambiguous. V lost 0 bases to trimming and J lost 2 bases, with 10 bases between them. Germline values: CDR1 MGHRA, CDR2 YSYEKL. The CDR3 covers 15 residues. Here the CDR3 reads CASSQESGKNTEAFF. CDR3 nucleotides: TGCGCCAGCAGCCAAGAATCCGGGAAAAACACTGAAGCTTTCTTT.

This chain connects TRBV3-1 (or the pseudogene TRBV3-2) to TRBJ1-5, with no clear D. The CDR3 extends over 15 amino acids. The germline gives CDR1 LGHDT, CDR2 YNNKEL (reference sequence). The V and J ends lost 0 bases and 9 bases respectively, with 15 bases between them. The CDR3 nucleotides are TGTGCCAGCAGCCAAGATGTGGCAGGCCTGGGGCCCCAGCATTTT. This encodes CASSQDVAGLGPQHF.

This CDR3 is CAWSVDREGRRAPLHF. The CDR3 DNA reads as TGTGCCTGGAGCGTCGACAGGGAAGGGAGAAGGGCACCCCTCCACTTT. This rearrangement joins TRBV30 to TRBJ1-6; 7 nucleotides agree with TRBD1. Germline trimming cut 3 bases from V and 11 bases from J; bases unmatched to any gene: 16. CDR3 length: 16 residues. Germline V gene lookup returns CDR1 GTSNPN and CDR2 SVGIG (reference sequence).

The V gene is TRBV7-8, the J gene TRBJ2-1; 13 bases line up with TRBD2. Germline values: CDR1 SGHVS, CDR2 FQNEAQ. J gave up 5 bases and V 4 bases, and 11 bases lay outside the gene matches. The CDR3 is made up of 18 amino acids. CDR3 nucleotide sequence: TGTGCCAGCAGCTCGATTACTAGCGGGGGGGCTCTGAACAATGAGCAGTTCTTC. This translates into CASSSITSGGALNNEQFF.

The chain couples TRBV3-1 (or the pseudogene TRBV3-2) to TRBJ1-2; 8 nucleotides line up with TRBD1. V lost 6 bases, J lost 7 bases, and 7 bases stayed unmatched. There are 13 residues in the CDR3. Per germline, CDR1 LGHDT and CDR2 YNNKEL (reference sequence). The CDR3 bases are TGTGCCAGCAGTCTTGGACAGGGTGGTGGCTACACCTTC. It encodes CASSLGQGGGYTF.

The chain employs TRBV9 and TRBJ2-1, with 7 bases identical to TRBD2. The CDR3 covers 13 residues. CDR1 and CDR2 (germline): SGDLS, YYNGEE. V shed 4 bases, J shed 4 bases, and the junction held 2 bases outside the gene matches. DNA for the CDR3: TGTGCCAGCAGCCCCGGGGGGTACAATGAGCAGTTCTTC. Its translation: CASSPGGYNEQFF.

The chain recombines TRBV19 with TRBJ2-7; TRBD1 matches at 8 bases. Germline CDR1 LNHDA, CDR2 SQIVND (reference sequence). This CDR3 region has 14 residues. The V and J ends lost 4 bases and 6 bases, in that order; junction bases with no gene match: 8. The DNA for the CDR3 is TGTGCCAGTAGTACCTCGGACAGGGTGATCGAGCAGTACTTC. Translated, it gives CASSTSDRVIEQYF. Full variable domain (rest looked up from reference TRBV19 and TRBJ2-7): DGGITQSPKYLFRKEGQNVTLSCEQNLNHDAMYWYRQDPGQGLRLIYYSQIVNDFQKGDIAEGYSVSREKKESFPLTVTSAQKNPTAFYLCASSTSDRVIEQYFGPGTRLTVT.

The chain links TRBV5-4 to TRBJ2-1, with 14 bases lining up with TRBD2. Germline CDR1 is SGHNT and CDR2 is YYREEE (reference sequence). CDR3 length: 17 amino acids. V gave up 4 bases and J gave up 0 bases; unmatched junction bases: 3. CDR3 sequence reads: CASSPGTSGSSYNEQFF. DNA of the CDR3: TGTGCCAGCAGCCCTGGGACTAGCGGGAGCTCCTACAATGAGCAGTTCTTC.

J is TRBJ1-3 and V is TRBV11-2; a weak D match, TRBD1 (6 bases). V was shortened by 5 bases and J by 4 bases, with 12 bases between the two germline ends. The CDR3 extends over 14 amino acids. The V gene's germline CDR1 is SGHAT and CDR2 FQNNGV. The CDR3 loop is CASSTGDKGNTIYF. DNA for the CDR3: TGTGCCAGCAGCACCGGGGACAAAGGAAACACCATATATTTT.

The J gene is TRBJ2-7, the V gene TRBV18; D possibly corresponds to TRBD2 (5 bases). The CDR3 has 14 amino acids. Trimming pared 0 bases from V and 3 bases from J, leaving 9 bases between. Germline lookup yields CDR1 KGHSH and CDR2 LQKENI. CDR3 sequence: CASSPPEGIYEQYF. CDR3 DNA sequence: TGTGCCAGCTCACCACCCGAGGGAATCTACGAGCAGTACTTC.

V and J are TRBV7-9 and TRBJ2-1; TRBD1 aligns across 9 bases. Per germline, CDR1 SEHNR and CDR2 FQNEAQ (reference sequence). This CDR3 is built from 15 residues. J lost 5 bases, V lost 2 bases, and 4 bases had no gene match. The CDR3 DNA follows: TGTGCCAGCAGCTTAATCCGGGACAGGGACAATGAGCAGTTCTTC. It is translated as CASSLIRDRDNEQFF.